This T cell receptor beta chain came from a study of blood T cell repertoires in COVID-19. Turning to the study itself: Samples came from the United States, Italy and Spain, spanning acute and convalescent COVID-19.

Original processing notes: Amplification with reference gene primers provided the estimates of nucleated cell counts. Sequencing used immunoSEQ multiplex PCR; TCRdb keeps in-frame clones, though not all of them. That table is the source of V, J and clone size, and D and trimming were worked out from the DNA. Here the sample spans some 30,000 clones, about 86% being singletons. The CDR3 is 15 amino acids. V was pared by 5 bases and J by 2 bases, with 5 bases of the junction left unmatched. The germline CDR1 and CDR2 sequences are SNHLY and FYNNEI. Sequencing was done on a sample of peripheral blood. The source of this sequence is a human donor in a cohort sampled during active COVID-19. The chain has TRBV2 and TRBJ2-7, with TRBD1 matching 11 bases. CDR3 in DNA: TGTGCCAGCAGTCCGGACAGGGGGCAGCCCTACGAGCAGTACTTC. Translated, it gives CASSPDRGQPYEQYF.